Listed below are T cell receptor beta chains from one sample, sequenced in a study of blood T cell repertoires in COVID-19. Using immunoSEQ multiplex PCR, the repertoire was profiled, and TCRdb retains in-frame clones only, with some absent. The sample shows more than 150,000 clones, around 87% of them seen only once. The specimen was PBMCs or T cells enriched from blood (not recorded which). These receptor sequences come from a young woman who had recovered from COVID-19. Each CDR3 is given with its conserved first and last residue. Each record gives: V gene, D gene, clone size, J gene, CDR3 DNA, CDR3 protein. The D gene is left open where the match is weak. Expanded clones get a size class; other rows say once, few or many, or leave the size out.

V gene: TRBV7-9; D gene: TRBD2; clone size: -; J gene: TRBJ2-1; CDR3 DNA: TGTGCCAGCAGCAAAGGACTAGCGATCTACAATGAGCAGTTCTTC; CDR3 protein: CASSKGLAIYNEQFF
V gene: TRBV4-2; D gene: TRBD1; clone size: -; J gene: TRBJ1-2; CDR3 DNA: TGTGCCAGCAGCCACCCGGGACAGGAGGACGGCTACACCTTC; CDR3 protein: CASSHPGQEDGYTF
V gene: TRBV24-1; D gene: TRBD1; clone size: -; J gene: TRBJ2-7; CDR3 DNA: TGTGCCACCAGTGATTCGGACAGGACCTACGAGCAGTACTTC; CDR3 protein: CATSDSDRTYEQYF
V gene: TRBV7-9; D gene: -; clone size: -; J gene: TRBJ1-2; CDR3 DNA: TGTGCCAGCAGCTTAGCGGGAGTTAACTATGGCTACACCTTC; CDR3 protein: CASSLAGVNYGYTF
V gene: TRBV4-3; D gene: -; clone size: -; J gene: TRBJ1-2; CDR3 DNA: TGCGCCAGCAGCCACAACGATAGGCAGGGAACCTATGGCTACACCTTC; CDR3 protein: CASSHNDRQGTYGYTF
V gene: TRBV18; D gene: -; clone size: once; J gene: TRBJ1-2; CDR3 DNA: TGTGCCAGCTCACCGAGTAGGCCAGCACAGTTCAACTATGGCTACACCTTC; CDR3 protein: CASSPSRPAQFNYGYTF
V gene: TRBV28; D gene: TRBD1; clone size: -; J gene: TRBJ2-7; CDR3 DNA: TGTGCCAGCAGTAGGACAGGGTTATACGAGCAGTACTTC; CDR3 protein: CASSRTGLYEQYF
V gene: TRBV11-3; D gene: -; clone size: -; J gene: TRBJ2-1; CDR3 DNA: TGTGCCAGCAGCCTTACGGGAGATCCCCTTCTCTTC; CDR3 protein: CASSLTGDPLLF
V gene: TRBV5-1; D gene: -; clone size: once; J gene: TRBJ1-4; CDR3 DNA: TGCGCCAGCAGCTTGAATCCGGGTACGAAGGAACCAACTAATGAAAAACTGTTTTTT; CDR3 protein: CASSLNPGTKEPTNEKLFF
V gene: TRBV30; D gene: -; clone size: -; J gene: TRBJ1-5; CDR3 DNA: TGTGCCTGGAGTGAAGACATCCTTAGCAATCAGCCCCAGCATTTT; CDR3 protein: CAWSEDILSNQPQHF
V gene: TRBV30; D gene: -; clone size: -; J gene: TRBJ1-3; CDR3 DNA: TGTGCCTGGAGTGTAGGGGACACCTCTGGAAACACCATATATTTT; CDR3 protein: CAWSVGDTSGNTIYF
V gene: TRBV15; D gene: -; clone size: -; J gene: TRBJ1-2; CDR3 DNA: TGTGCCACCAGGTCAGGGTCCTCACTCTATGGCTACACCTTC; CDR3 protein: CATRSGSSLYGYTF
V gene: TRBV9; D gene: -; clone size: -; J gene: TRBJ1-4; CDR3 DNA: TGTGCCAGCAGCGTATCTTATCGGGTAAACGAAAAACTGTTTTTT; CDR3 protein: CASSVSYRVNEKLFF
V gene: TRBV4-3; D gene: -; clone size: -; J gene: TRBJ2-1; CDR3 DNA: TGCGCCAGCAGCCAAGATATTGGAGATGAGCAGTTCTTC; CDR3 protein: CASSQDIGDEQFF
V gene: TRBV18; D gene: -; clone size: -; J gene: TRBJ1-1; CDR3 DNA: TGTGCCAGCTCACCAACGACAGGCCAGAACACTGAAGCTTTCTTT; CDR3 protein: CASSPTTGQNTEAFF
V gene: TRBV12-3/TRBV12-4; D gene: TRBD1; clone size: -; J gene: TRBJ1-1; CDR3 DNA: TGTGCCAGCAGTTTACACAGGGGATTTGAAGCTTTCTTT; CDR3 protein: CASSLHRGFEAFF
V gene: TRBV12-5; D gene: -; clone size: -; J gene: TRBJ2-5; CDR3 DNA: TGTGCTAGTGGCCAACCGGGTCCACAAGAGACCCAGTACTTC; CDR3 protein: CASGQPGPQETQYF
V gene: TRBV6-4; D gene: TRBD1; clone size: -; J gene: TRBJ1-1; CDR3 DNA: TGTGCCAGCAGAACAGGGGCCCGAGACACTGAAGCTTTCTTT; CDR3 protein: CASRTGARDTEAFF
V gene: TRBV2; D gene: -; clone size: -; J gene: TRBJ2-7; CDR3 DNA: TGTGCCAGCAGTGACACCGCCGGGACACGAAACTCCTACGAGCAGTACTTC; CDR3 protein: CASSDTAGTRNSYEQYF
V gene: TRBV7-2; D gene: TRBD1; clone size: -; J gene: TRBJ1-5; CDR3 DNA: TGTGCCAGCAGCCCGAGGACAGGGGGCGATCAGCCCCAGCATTTT; CDR3 protein: CASSPRTGGDQPQHF
V gene: TRBV5-1; D gene: -; clone size: -; J gene: TRBJ1-3; CDR3 DNA: TGCGCCAGCAGCTGGGGGACTGTTACCCGCTCTGGAAACACCATATATTTT; CDR3 protein: CASSWGTVTRSGNTIYF
V gene: TRBV7-2; D gene: TRBD1; clone size: -; J gene: TRBJ2-2; CDR3 DNA: TGTGCCAGCAGGCGGACAGGAATGGAGCTGTTTTTT; CDR3 protein: CASRRTGMELFF
V gene: TRBV9; D gene: -; clone size: -; J gene: TRBJ1-3; CDR3 DNA: TGTGCCAGCAGCGTAGTCGGGAGAGGAAACACCATATATTTT; CDR3 protein: CASSVVGRGNTIYF
V gene: TRBV6-5; D gene: TRBD2; clone size: -; J gene: TRBJ2-1; CDR3 DNA: TGTGCCAGCAGTACCCATGGTAGCGGGAACAATGAGCAGTTCTTC; CDR3 protein: CASSTHGSGNNEQFF
V gene: TRBV6-5; D gene: -; clone size: -; J gene: TRBJ1-6; CDR3 DNA: TGTGCCAGCAGTTACCGACAAAGTAATTCACCCCTCCACTTT; CDR3 protein: CASSYRQSNSPLHF
V gene: TRBV5-6; D gene: TRBD1; clone size: -; J gene: TRBJ1-3; CDR3 DNA: TGTGCCAGCAGCCTGGGACAGGCCTCTGGAAACACCATATATTTT; CDR3 protein: CASSLGQASGNTIYF
V gene: TRBV7-2; D gene: TRBD1; clone size: -; J gene: TRBJ1-6; CDR3 DNA: TGTGCCAGCAGCTTGGACACAGGGGGCCTGGATTCACCCCTCCACTTT; CDR3 protein: CASSLDTGGLDSPLHF
V gene: TRBV6-2/TRBV6-3; D gene: TRBD1; clone size: -; J gene: TRBJ1-6; CDR3 DNA: TGTGCCAGCAGTGTAGACAGGGGCTCACCCCTCCACTTT; CDR3 protein: CASSVDRGSPLHF
V gene: TRBV6-1; D gene: -; clone size: -; J gene: TRBJ1-2; CDR3 DNA: TGTGCCAGCAGTGAAGGGGACTACTATGGCTACACCTTC; CDR3 protein: CASSEGDYYGYTF
V gene: TRBV5-6; D gene: TRBD1; clone size: -; J gene: TRBJ1-4; CDR3 DNA: TGTGCCAGCAGCCCACCGGGACAGATTCCGGAAAAACTGTTTTTT; CDR3 protein: CASSPPGQIPEKLFF
V gene: TRBV3-1/TRBV3-2; D gene: -; clone size: -; J gene: TRBJ1-2; CDR3 DNA: TGTGCCAGCAGCCAAGAAGAGGACTGTAACTATGGCTACACCTTC; CDR3 protein: CASSQEEDCNYGYTF
V gene: TRBV19; D gene: TRBD1; clone size: once; J gene: TRBJ2-2; CDR3 DNA: TGTGCCAGTAGCAGAAGACAGGGCGCGGGCACCGGGGAGCTGTTTTTT; CDR3 protein: CASSRRQGAGTGELFF